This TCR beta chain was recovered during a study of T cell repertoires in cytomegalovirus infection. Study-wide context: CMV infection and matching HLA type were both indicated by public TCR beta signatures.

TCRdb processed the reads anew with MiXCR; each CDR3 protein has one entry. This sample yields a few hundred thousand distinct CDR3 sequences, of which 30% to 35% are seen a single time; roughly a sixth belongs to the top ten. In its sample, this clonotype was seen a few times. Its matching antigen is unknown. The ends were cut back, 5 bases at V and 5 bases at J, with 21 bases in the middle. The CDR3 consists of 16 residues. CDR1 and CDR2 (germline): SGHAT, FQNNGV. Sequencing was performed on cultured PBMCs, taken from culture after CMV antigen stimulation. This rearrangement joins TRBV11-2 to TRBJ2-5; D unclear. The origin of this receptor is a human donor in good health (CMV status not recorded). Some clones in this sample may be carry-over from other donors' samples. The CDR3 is CASSPSPGLVQETQYF. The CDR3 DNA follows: TGTGCCAGCAGCCCCTCTCCCGGCCTCGTTCAGGAGACCCAGTACTTC. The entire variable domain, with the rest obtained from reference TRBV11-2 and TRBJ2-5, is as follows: EAGVAQSPRYKIIEKRQSVAFWCNPISGHATLYWYQQILGQGPKLLIQFQNNGVVDDSQLPKDRFSAERLKGVDSTLKIQPAKLEDSAVYLCASSPSPGLVQETQYFGPGTRLLVL.